A single TCR beta chain is shown here with its context. The CDR3 covers 14 residues. The V gene's germline CDR1 is LNHDA and CDR2 SQIVND (reference sequence). Germline trimming cut 6 bases from V and 2 bases from J; bases unmatched to any gene: 5. Some clones are missing from TCRdb's copy, which holds only in-frame ones; the method was immunoSEQ multiplex PCR. The repertoire consists of about 40,000 clones, with around 81% occurring once and the leading ten covering under 8%. This specimen belongs to a study of T cells in localized non-small cell lung cancer. The sequenced sample was peripheral blood mononuclear cells, obtained before any cancer treatment. J is TRBJ2-3 and V is TRBV19; 7 bases line up with TRBD1. This sequence originates from a male donor older than 55 with stage II lung adenocarcinoma. This CDR3 reads CASSQTGPTDTQYF. In nucleotides, the CDR3 is TGTGCCAGTAGCCAGACAGGGCCCACAGATACGCAGTATTTT.